This TCR beta chain was retrieved from a study of blood T cells in healthy people across ages. Primed by a sample-barcoded 5' primer and a J-beta primer mix, a second PCR proceeded for 7 to 11 cycles. TCRdb analysed the 5' RACE reads with MiXCR anew, one entry per CDR3 protein. The sample has more than 800,000 distinct CDR3 sequences, roughly 26% seen once. Isolation per sample recovered at least 7 million PBMCs. V was trimmed by 7 bases and J by 13 bases, leaving 20 bases between them. The CDR3 sequence is 13 residues long. Germline values: CDR1 SNHLY, CDR2 FYNNEI. Concerning this clonotype itself: This clone may be a read error of a much larger clone one base away.

J is TRBJ2-4 and V is TRBV2, with D tentatively TRBD1 or TRBD2 (5 bases each). The TCR originated in a woman aged 80 or older in good health. Sequenced: blood. CDR3 amino acids: CASTVGVDYGQYF. Written as DNA, the CDR3 is TGTGCCAGCACAGTGGGGGTTGACTACGGGCAGTACTTC. Full variable domain (remainder filled in from reference TRBV2 and TRBJ2-4): EPEVTQTPSHQVTQMGQEVILRCVPISNHLYFYWYRQILGQKVEFLVSFYNNEISEKSEIFDDQFSVERPDGSNFTLKIRSTKLEDSAMYFCASTVGVDYGQYFGAGTRLSVL.